Listed below are T cell receptor beta chains from one sample, sequenced in a study of T cell repertoires in cytomegalovirus infection. TCRdb redid the calling of the reads with MiXCR, one entry per CDR3 protein. The sample has hundreds of thousands of distinct CDR3 sequences, roughly 30% seen once. Sequenced material: PBMCs. These receptor sequences come from a human donor in good health (CMV status not recorded). Some clones in this sample may be carry-over from other donors' samples. Each CDR3 is given with its conserved first and last residue. Only part of the rows carry a size: once, few, many, or a class if the clone is expanded.

len	abundance	j_gene	v_gene	CDR3aa
14	-	TRBJ1-1	TRBV6-2/TRBV6-3	CASSFQGSLSEAFF
14	-	TRBJ1-2	TRBV19	CASSNGPGKGGYTF
17	-	TRBJ2-7	TRBV4-2	CASSQAVGLADLYEQYF
13	-	TRBJ2-1	TRBV19	CASSPRTGSLQFF
13	-	TRBJ1-1	TRBV15	CATSRMGVSEAFF
15	many	TRBJ2-5	TRBV7-2	CASSLGGLFKETQYF
12	-	TRBJ1-1	TRBV10-3	CAISEGTSEAFF
14	-	TRBJ1-5	TRBV19	CASSVGGIDQPQHF
14	few	TRBJ2-7	TRBV27	CASSPGTGLNEQYF
14	few	TRBJ2-3	TRBV19	CASSITVWTDTQYF
14	-	TRBJ2-5	TRBV29-1	CSVEDGAIRETQYF
21	many	TRBJ2-5	TRBV6-8	CASSYWSLRGLMLWSQETQYF
14	-	TRBJ1-5	TRBV6-6	CASSAGGEVNPQHF
15	many	TRBJ2-3	TRBV7-9	CASSFGTGGTDTQYF
14	-	TRBJ2-1	TRBV7-9	CASSPGTRPNEQFF
15	few	TRBJ1-5	TRBV12-3/TRBV12-4	CASRLGQGPYQPQHF
13	many	TRBJ1-2	TRBV7-2	CASSPAANYGYTF
14	many	TRBJ1-1	TRBV7-2	CASSSSQMNTEAFF
18	-	TRBJ1-6	TRBV7-2	CASNSPPPTGVLSSPLHF
15	few	TRBJ2-5	TRBV5-6	CASSFGGQGQETQYF
15	-	TRBJ2-7	TRBV20-1	CSARDSGRTTYEQYF
17	few	TRBJ2-5	TRBV4-1	CASSQAPGGALRETQYF
16	-	TRBJ1-1	TRBV6-5	CASRSLTGKLVTEAFF
15	once	TRBJ1-2	TRBV9	CASSSRGQGAGGYTF
15	-	TRBJ2-1	TRBV28	CASSRTTSLEDEQFF
15	few	TRBJ1-3	TRBV18	CASSSDRGHGNTIYF
18	-	TRBJ2-1	TRBV6-6	CASSTGRSGGDSGNEQFF
17	many	TRBJ2-3	TRBV10-3	CAISGEKRGGRSDTQYF
13	-	TRBJ2-7	TRBV28	CASSLSVKYEQYF
16	few	TRBJ2-5	TRBV7-2	CASSLNPGLAPETQYF
16	-	TRBJ2-1	TRBV5-6	CASSFGTGEGMNEQFF
15	-	TRBJ2-7	TRBV19	CASIIQEWGGYEQYF
16	few	TRBJ2-7	TRBV6-5	CASRLAGGSPAYEQYF